This paragraph reports one T cell receptor beta chain. What it binds is not known. The isolated RNA, all of it, was reverse transcribed, so expressed TCRB transcripts were what got sequenced. This table comes from immunoSEQ multiplex PCR, and its TCRdb copy is limited to in-frame clones, with some not included. The data contain 20,000 to 30,000 clones, about 69% of them singletons. The sample belongs to a study of beta chain features in type 1 diabetes. General observations from the study: In every one of the four CD4+ subsets, TCRB CDR3s were moderately but significantly shorter in Type 1 diabetes patients. When VDJ junctions were examined, type 1 diabetes patients showed fewer insertions and more deletions.

The CDR3 totals 15 residues. Germline V gives CDR1 KGHSH, CDR2 LQKENI. V dropped 6 bases and J dropped 8; count of bases not matched to a gene: 12. The specimen was Tregs from blood. The chain uses TRBV18 and TRBJ2-4, with 8 bases aligning to TRBD1. The sequence was obtained from a young man with type 1 diabetes. This CDR3 is CASSQGQATRDIQYF. CDR3 bases: TGTGCCAGCTCGCAGGGACAGGCCACCAGGGACATTCAGTACTTC.